This T cell receptor beta chain was sequenced in a study of cytomegalovirus exposure and HLA in healthy donors listed by TCRdb under 2017. General notes on the study: An earlier analysis of some 500 of the donors reported approximately 300 Gb of sequence data and about 100 million unique TCR beta sequences from about 179 million T cells. Roughly 300 gigabases of sequencing data and 70 million to 85 million unique TCR sequences were included in an early release covering under 650 HLA-typed donors. Among the roughly 400 genotyped donors, approximately 76% belonged to the genetic ancestry cluster associated with self-reported Caucasian donors. The study aimed to test whether cataloging public T cell receptors could reveal signatures of past pathogen exposure. The T cell repertoires of roughly 660 subjects were profiled by immunosequencing and related to cytomegalovirus serostatus. Besides the first cohort of approximately 710 subjects, a separate validation cohort made up of roughly 120 different subjects was used. The study combined high-throughput TCR immunosequencing, statistical association of individual TCRs with disease status, and machine learning to predict cytomegalovirus infection status. A later analysis re-analyzed previously published TCR beta repertoires from 666 donors and added high-resolution HLA genotyping to study TCR occurrence patterns. In the later analysis, no new phenotypic data were used to find candidate immune exposures; instead, reliance was placed on TCR beta sequences and their occurrence across donors. In an earlier analysis of roughly 540 of the donors, high-throughput TCR beta sequencing was used to judge whether each TCR beta V gene segment behaved as functional or pseudogenic. Alongside the repertoire data, information on donor age, sex, ethnicity and CMV serostatus was compiled. A later genetic analysis used genome-wide SNP genotypes for 398 of the 666 donors, treating that subset as a discovery cohort. All discovery cohort repertoires had been generated on a single sequencing platform. HLA typing covered class I and class II loci at four-digit resolution. The number of donors typed differed by locus, with about 629-630 for A, B, C, DRB1 and DQB1, 522 for DQA1, over 600 for DPA1, and around 430 for DPB1. Because of strong linkage in the cohort, a handful of DR-DQ haplotypes were treated as single units for association and clustering. Among some 410 genotyped donors of the cohort, an average of approximately 240,000 unique TCR beta nucleotide sequences was sequenced per donor, of which 15% to 20% were non-productive.

CDR3 length: 15 amino acids, cysteine to phenylalanine. Only the CDR3 DNA is retained, 45 bases long and in frame from the first base. For CDR1 and CDR2, the germline V gene (reference sequence) lists LNHDA and SQIVND. V is shortened by 5 bases, J by 0 bases, and the region joining them spans 14 bases. Results the study describes overall, beyond this receptor: Most TCR sequences were observed very rarely across donors, whereas some public TCRs were present in many individuals. When HLA alleles, especially DR and DQ, strongly co-occurred, attributing TCR associations to individual alleles was difficult. A later genetic analysis reported fewer N-insertions in productive TCRs among donors in an Asian-associated ancestry cluster than the roughly 700-donor mean. Over 15 rarely observed V segments, including chromosome 9 orphons, were excluded from the earlier analysis of several hundred of the donors because counts were too low. Most CMV-associated TCR beta chains appeared to be HLA-restricted in a later analysis, and the HLA associations seemed to be driven largely by CMV exposure. Because HLA typing was missing for some donors at each locus, association tests included only the typed subset. The classifier was reported to diagnose cytomegalovirus status with high specificity and sensitivity in both the original and validation cohorts. A later analysis associated 16,951 TCR beta sequences with specific HLA alleles at a false discovery rate of 0.05. A later genetic analysis associated a missense DCLRE1C variant with V-gene and J-gene trimming of TCR beta chains, and an independent cohort replicated the association. In an earlier analysis of approximately 590 of the donors, most TCR beta V segments appeared in productive rearrangements about 90% or about 30% of the time, broadly matching IMGT annotations. CMV serostatus was the only immune exposure information available for the cohort. Correlated functional status among segregating V segments might reflect linkage disequilibrium, but an unknown experimental factor could not be ruled out. The authors suggested that the approach could potentially be generalized to other disease states and immunological phenotypes. In a later analysis, HLA-associated TCR beta chains showed more clonal expansion and lower generation probabilities than non-associated chains that were equally common. A later analysis reported that several top co-occurrence clusters appeared linked to parvovirus B19, influenza, CMV and Epstein-Barr virus. In this cohort, only TCR beta chains were sequenced, and detectable features were limited by the absence of alpha or paired-chain data. A few of the identified cytomegalovirus-associated TCR beta chains were confirmed in vitro to be specific for cytomegalovirus antigens. Sequencing depth was assumed to be roughly uniform across donors in the presence/absence analyses, though that assumption may not hold. A further reported finding was that TCR beta sequences accurately predicted the HLA-A and HLA-B alleles for most subjects in the first cohort. Because the 87-base-pair reads could not distinguish some IMGT-functional V segments, including TRBV6-2 and TRBV6-3, those segments were excluded. A later analysis found that TCR association rates varied across HLA loci, with DRB1 alleles showing the most associated TCRs and HLA-C alleles the fewest. A cluster of highly shared sequence variants was judged likely to represent a technical artifact of the sequencing pipeline. In the study, approximately 150 TCR beta chains were listed as associated with cytomegalovirus.

Library creation used the immunoSEQ multiplex PCR assay. A mixture of 60 forward primers for TCR Vbeta segments and 13 reverse primers for TCR Jbeta segments was used in the multiplex PCR. A multiplex PCR assay on genomic DNA amplified the CDR3 region of rearranged TCR beta genes. On the Illumina HiSeq System, the amplified TCR beta libraries were sequenced as 87-base-pair reads. Processing in the source paper ran as follows. A later analysis tallied 70 million to 100 million unique TCR beta chains across the 610 or so repertoires, and roughly 11 million of those chains were shared by two or more donors. Raw reads were error-corrected and collapsed into unique sequences by a nearest-neighbor algorithm in which closely related sequences were merged to remove PCR and sequencing errors. Alignment of CDR3 sequences to IMGT reference sequences was used to assign V, D and J gene segments. For a sequence to be retained, a match of at least six nucleotides to both a V gene segment and a J gene segment was required. A rearrangement was called productive if the CDR3 had no stop codons and remained in frame with V and J, and every other rearrangement was called non-productive. CDR3 was defined according to IMGT convention as the region running from the second conserved V-encoded cysteine to the conserved J-encoded phenylalanine. In an earlier analysis of just under 600 of the donors, sequences lacking an unambiguous match to a single V gene segment were excluded. In an earlier analysis of several hundred of the donors, V segments were called functional above 56.7% productive rearrangements and were called segregating when the between-donor standard deviation exceeded 5%. A statistical classification framework was developed to diagnose cytomegalovirus status using the catalog of TCR beta chain sequences. In a later analysis, TCR nucleotide sequences were compared against IMGT/GENE-DB human TR gene sequences so that V and J genes could be assigned. A later analysis assigned CDR3 sequences and most-parsimonious VDJ recombination scenarios with the TCRdist pipeline. In a later analysis, each TCR beta chain was defined by its CDR3 amino acid sequence together with its V-gene family, and reads without a unique V-gene family were excluded. As a way to deal with suspected cross-contamination and a sequencing artifact, a later analysis dropped under 600 nucleotide sequences that were highly shared and had low generation probability. A later analysis calculated a clonal expansion index for each public chain from normalized within-repertoire ranks of inferred template counts. Generation probabilities in a later analysis came from a VDJ recombination model fitted to out-of-frame rearrangements, and those results were checked against IGoR. A later analysis scored TCR-TCR, TCR-HLA and TCR-CMV co-occurrence with hypergeometric tests, applying a repertoire-size bias correction to TCR pairs. In a later analysis, false discovery rates were estimated by permuting HLA or CMV assignments 20 times. In a later analysis, co-occurring TCRs were grouped using DBSCAN, with TCRdist sequence similarity added in when clustering inside HLA-allele-positive subsets. Co-occurrence clustering excluded repertoires with fewer than 30,000 or more than 120,000 public chains, plus five with anomalous nucleotide sharing. Drawn from immuneACCESS, this table holds only the in-frame rearrangements with V and J called that TCRdb kept. Clones are partly lost; checked studies trace under half to an unresolved V gene and leave the rest unexplained. Clone size and V and J calls were adopted from that table, with D and trimming inferred from the DNA. The table for this sample lists around 100,000 clones; 10% of them were counted only once. The top ten clones comprise 5.8% of the sample.

In total, 500 to 700 healthy bone marrow donors made up the cohort. At the time of sampling, all cohort members were nominally healthy, though unrecorded immune exposures were likely present. The donor tested CMV seropositive and was one of the 289 seropositive cohort members. A peripheral blood sample was collected from each donor, and TCR beta sequencing was performed on peripheral blood mononuclear cells. The Qiagen DNeasy Blood Extraction Kit was used to extract genomic DNA from the blood cell samples. Regarding this clone: The clone's antigen remains unknown. Per-base qualities were not stored, and no clone one base away is much larger.

What was sequenced was PBMCs. The source of this sequence is a man aged 35 to 55 in good health and CMV-seropositive. This receptor chain uses TRBV19 and TRBJ2-7; tentative D gene TRBD1, with 5 bases matching. The CDR3 protein is CASSARGSLSYEQYF. The DNA reads TGTGCCAGTAGTGCAAGGGGCAGCCTCTCCTACGAGCAGTACTTC.